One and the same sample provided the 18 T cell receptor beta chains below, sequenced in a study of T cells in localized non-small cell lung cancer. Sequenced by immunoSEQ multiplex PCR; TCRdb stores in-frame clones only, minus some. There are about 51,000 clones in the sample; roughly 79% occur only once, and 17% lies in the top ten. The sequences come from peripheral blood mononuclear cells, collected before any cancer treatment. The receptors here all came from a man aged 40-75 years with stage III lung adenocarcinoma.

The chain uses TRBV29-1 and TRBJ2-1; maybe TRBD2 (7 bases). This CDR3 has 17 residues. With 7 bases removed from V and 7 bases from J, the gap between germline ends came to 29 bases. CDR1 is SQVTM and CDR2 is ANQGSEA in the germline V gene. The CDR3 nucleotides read TGCAGCGCCGAAGGGGGGGCGGATTTAATGTTTGGGAATGAGCAGTTCTTC. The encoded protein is CSAEGGADLMFGNEQFF.

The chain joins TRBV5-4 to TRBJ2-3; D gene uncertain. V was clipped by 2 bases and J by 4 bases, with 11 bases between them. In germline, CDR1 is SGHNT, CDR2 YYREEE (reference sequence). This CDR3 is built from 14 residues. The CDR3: CASSLKADSDTQYF. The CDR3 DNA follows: TGTGCCAGCAGCTTAAAGGCGGATTCAGATACGCAGTATTTT.

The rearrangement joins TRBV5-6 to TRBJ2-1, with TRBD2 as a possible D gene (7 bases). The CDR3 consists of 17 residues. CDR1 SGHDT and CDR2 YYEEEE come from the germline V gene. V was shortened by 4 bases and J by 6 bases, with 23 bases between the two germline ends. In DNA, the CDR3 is TGTGCCAGCAGCGCCCCGTGGGGGGGGGCCTTTGTCAATGAGCAGTTCTTC. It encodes CASSAPWGGAFVNEQFF. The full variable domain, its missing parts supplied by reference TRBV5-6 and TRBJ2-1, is DAGVTQSPTHLIKTRGQQVTLRCSPKSGHDTVSWYQQALGQGPQFIFQYYEEEERQRGNFPDRFSGHQFPNYSSELNVNALLLGDSALYLCASSAPWGGAFVNEQFFGPGTRLTVL.

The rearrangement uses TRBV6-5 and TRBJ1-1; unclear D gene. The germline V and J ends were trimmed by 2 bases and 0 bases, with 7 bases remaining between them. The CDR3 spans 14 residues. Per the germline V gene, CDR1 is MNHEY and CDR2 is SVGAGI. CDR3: CASSYRQLNTEAFF. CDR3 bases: TGTGCCAGCAGTTACAGGCAACTGAACACTGAAGCTTTCTTT.

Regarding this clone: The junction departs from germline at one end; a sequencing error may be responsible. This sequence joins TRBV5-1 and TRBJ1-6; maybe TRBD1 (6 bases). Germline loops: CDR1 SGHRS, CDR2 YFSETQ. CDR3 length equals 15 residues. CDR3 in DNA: TGCGCCAGCAGCTTGGAAGTGCAGGGGAGTTCACCCCTCTACTTT. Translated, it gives CASSLEVQGSSPLYF.

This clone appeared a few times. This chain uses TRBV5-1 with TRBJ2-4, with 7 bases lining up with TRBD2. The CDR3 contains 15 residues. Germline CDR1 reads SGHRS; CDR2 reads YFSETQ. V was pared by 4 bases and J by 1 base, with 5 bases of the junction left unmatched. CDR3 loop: CASSDQTSAKNIQYF. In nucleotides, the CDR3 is TGCGCCAGCAGCGACCAGACTAGCGCCAAAAACATTCAGTACTTC.

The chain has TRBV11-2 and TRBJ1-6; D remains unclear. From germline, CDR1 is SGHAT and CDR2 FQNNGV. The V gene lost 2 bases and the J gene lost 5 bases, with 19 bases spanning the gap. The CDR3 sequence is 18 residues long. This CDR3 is CASSLRSLGVSNNSPLHF. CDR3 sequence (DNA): TGTGCCAGCAGCTTAAGGTCTCTCGGGGTCAGCAATAATTCACCCCTCCACTTT. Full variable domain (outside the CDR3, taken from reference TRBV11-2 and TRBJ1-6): EAGVAQSPRYKIIEKRQSVAFWCNPISGHATLYWYQQILGQGPKLLIQFQNNGVVDDSQLPKDRFSAERLKGVDSTLKIQPAKLEDSAVYLCASSLRSLGVSNNSPLHFGNGTRLTVT.

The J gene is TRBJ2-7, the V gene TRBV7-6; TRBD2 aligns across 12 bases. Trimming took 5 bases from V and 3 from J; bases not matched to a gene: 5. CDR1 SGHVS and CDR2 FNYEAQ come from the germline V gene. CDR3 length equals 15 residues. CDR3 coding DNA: TGTGCCAGCAGCCCGGGACTAGCGGGCTTCTACGAGCAGTACTTC. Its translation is CASSPGLAGFYEQYF. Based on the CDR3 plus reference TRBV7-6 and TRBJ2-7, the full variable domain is GAGVSQSPRYKVTKRGQDVALRCDPISGHVSLYWYRQALGQGPEFLTYFNYEAQQDKSGLPNDRFSAERPEGSISTLTIQRTEQRDSAMYRCASSPGLAGFYEQYFGPGTRLTVT.

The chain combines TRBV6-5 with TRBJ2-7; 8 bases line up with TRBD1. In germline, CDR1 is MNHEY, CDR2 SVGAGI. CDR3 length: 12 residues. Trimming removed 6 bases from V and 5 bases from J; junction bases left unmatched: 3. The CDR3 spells CASSPDRDEQYF. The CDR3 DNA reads TGTGCCAGCAGCCCGGACAGGGACGAGCAGTACTTC.

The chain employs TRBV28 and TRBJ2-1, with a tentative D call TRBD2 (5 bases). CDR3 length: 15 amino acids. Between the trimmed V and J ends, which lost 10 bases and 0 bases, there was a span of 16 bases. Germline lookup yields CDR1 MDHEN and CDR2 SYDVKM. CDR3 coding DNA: TGTGCCACCCGCGGAGGACTTAGCTCCTACAATGAGCAGTTCTTC. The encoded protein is CATRGGLSSYNEQFF. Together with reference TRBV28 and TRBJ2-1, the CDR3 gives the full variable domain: DVKVTQSSRYLVKRTGEKVFLECVQDMDHENMFWYRQDPGLGLRLIYFSYDVKMKEKGDIPEGYSVSREKKERFSLILESASTNQTSMYLCATRGGLSSYNEQFFGPGTRLTVL.

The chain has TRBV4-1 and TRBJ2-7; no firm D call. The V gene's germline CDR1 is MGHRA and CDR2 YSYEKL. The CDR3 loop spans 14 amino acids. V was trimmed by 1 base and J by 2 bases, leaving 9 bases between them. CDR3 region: CASSQAPDTYEQYF. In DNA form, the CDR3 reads TGCGCCAGCAGCCAAGCACCCGACACCTACGAGCAGTACTTC.

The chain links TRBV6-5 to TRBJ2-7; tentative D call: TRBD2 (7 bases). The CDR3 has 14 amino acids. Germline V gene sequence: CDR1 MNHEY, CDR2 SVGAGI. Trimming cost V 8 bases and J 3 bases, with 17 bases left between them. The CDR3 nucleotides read TGTGCCAGCTCCTCTGCGGGGGCCAACTACGAGCAGTACTTC. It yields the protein CASSSAGANYEQYF.

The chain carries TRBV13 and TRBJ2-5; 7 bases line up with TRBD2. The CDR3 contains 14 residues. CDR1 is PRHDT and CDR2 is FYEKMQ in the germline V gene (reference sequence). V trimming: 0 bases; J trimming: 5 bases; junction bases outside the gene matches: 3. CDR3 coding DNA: TGTGCCAGCAGCTTAGGCGGTAGCGGGGAGACCCAGTACTTC. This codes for CASSLGGSGETQYF.

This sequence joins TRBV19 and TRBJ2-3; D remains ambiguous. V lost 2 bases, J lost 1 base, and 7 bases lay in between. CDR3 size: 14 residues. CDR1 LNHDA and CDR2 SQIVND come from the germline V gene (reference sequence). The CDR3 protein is CASSIIQRTDTQYF. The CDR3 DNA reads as TGTGCCAGTAGTATAATACAACGCACAGATACGCAGTATTTT.

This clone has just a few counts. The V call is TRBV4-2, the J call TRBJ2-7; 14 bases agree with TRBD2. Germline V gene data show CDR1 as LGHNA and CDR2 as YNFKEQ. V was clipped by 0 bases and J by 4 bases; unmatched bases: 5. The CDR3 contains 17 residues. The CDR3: CASSQDPGTSGGYEQYF. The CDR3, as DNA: TGTGCCAGCAGCCAAGACCCCGGGACTAGCGGGGGTTACGAGCAGTACTTC.

As DNA, the CDR3 is TGTGCCAGTAGTATGTACAGGGGGCGCAGGGGCAATCAGCCCCAGCATTTT. It codes for CASSMYRGRRGNQPQHF. The V gene is TRBV19, the J gene TRBJ1-5; the match to TRBD1 covers 9 bases. Per germline, CDR1 LNHDA and CDR2 SQIVND (reference sequence). The CDR3 extends over 17 amino acids. Germline trimming cut 3 bases from V and 2 bases from J; bases unmatched to any gene: 8. The variable domain in full, with the rest retrieved from reference TRBV19 and TRBJ1-5, is DGGITQSPKYLFRKEGQNVTLSCEQNLNHDAMYWYRQDPGQGLRLIYYSQIVNDFQKGDIAEGYSVSREKKESFPLTVTSAQKNPTAFYLCASSMYRGRRGNQPQHFGDGTRLSIL.

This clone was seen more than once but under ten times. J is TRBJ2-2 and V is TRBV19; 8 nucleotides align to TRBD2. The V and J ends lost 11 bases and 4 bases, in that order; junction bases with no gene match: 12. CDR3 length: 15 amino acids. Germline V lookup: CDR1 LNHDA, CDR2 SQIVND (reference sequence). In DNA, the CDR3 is TGTGCCCTTAAGGTAGCGGGGTCGGGCACCGGGGAGCTGTTTTTT. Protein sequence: CALKVAGSGTGELFF.

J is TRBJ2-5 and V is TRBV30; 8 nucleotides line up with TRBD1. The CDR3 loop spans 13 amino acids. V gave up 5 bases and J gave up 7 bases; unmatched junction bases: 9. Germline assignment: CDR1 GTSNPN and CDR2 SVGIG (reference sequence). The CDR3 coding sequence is TGTGCCTGGCATGGACAGGGCCGCGCGACCCAGTACTTC. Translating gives CAWHGQGRATQYF.